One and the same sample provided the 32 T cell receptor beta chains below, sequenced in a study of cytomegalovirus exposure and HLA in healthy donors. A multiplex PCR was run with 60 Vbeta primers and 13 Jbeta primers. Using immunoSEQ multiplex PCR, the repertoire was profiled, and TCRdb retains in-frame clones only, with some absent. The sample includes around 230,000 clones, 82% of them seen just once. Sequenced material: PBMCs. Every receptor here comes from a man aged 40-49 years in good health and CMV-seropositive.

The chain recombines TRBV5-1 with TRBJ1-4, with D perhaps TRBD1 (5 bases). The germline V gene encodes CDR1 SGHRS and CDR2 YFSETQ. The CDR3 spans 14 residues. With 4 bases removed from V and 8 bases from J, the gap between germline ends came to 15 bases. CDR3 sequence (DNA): TGCGCCAGCAGCGTACAGGCTTCCTCGGAAAAACTGTTTTTT. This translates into CASSVQASSEKLFF.

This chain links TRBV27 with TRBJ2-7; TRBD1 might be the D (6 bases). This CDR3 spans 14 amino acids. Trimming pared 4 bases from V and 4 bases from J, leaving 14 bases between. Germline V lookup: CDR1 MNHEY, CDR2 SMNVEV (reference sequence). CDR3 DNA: TGTGCCAGCAGTTATGGTCAGGGGTTGTACGAGCAGTACTTC. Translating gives CASSYGQGLYEQYF.

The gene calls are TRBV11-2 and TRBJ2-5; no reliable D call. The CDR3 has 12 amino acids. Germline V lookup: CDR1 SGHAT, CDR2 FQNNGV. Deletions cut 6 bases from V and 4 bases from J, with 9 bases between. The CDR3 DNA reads TGTGCCAGCAGTTCGACGGGAGAGACCCAGTACTTC. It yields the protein CASSSTGETQYF.

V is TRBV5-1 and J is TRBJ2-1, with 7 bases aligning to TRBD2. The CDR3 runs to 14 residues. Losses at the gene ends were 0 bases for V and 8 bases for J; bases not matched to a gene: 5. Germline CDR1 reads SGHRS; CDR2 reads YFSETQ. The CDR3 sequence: CASSLGGSRDEQFF. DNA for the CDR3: TGCGCCAGCAGCTTGGGCGGGAGTCGGGATGAGCAGTTCTTC.

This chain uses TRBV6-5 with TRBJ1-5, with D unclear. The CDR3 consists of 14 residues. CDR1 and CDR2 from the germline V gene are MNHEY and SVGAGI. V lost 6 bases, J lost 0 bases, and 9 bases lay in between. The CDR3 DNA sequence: TGTGCCAGCAGGGTCGGTGGTAGCAATCAGCCCCAGCATTTT. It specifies CASRVGGSNQPQHF.

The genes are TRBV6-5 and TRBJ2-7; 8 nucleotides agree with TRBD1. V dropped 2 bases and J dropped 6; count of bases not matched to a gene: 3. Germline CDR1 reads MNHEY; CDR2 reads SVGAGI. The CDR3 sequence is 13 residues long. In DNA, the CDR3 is TGTGCCAGCAGTTACCAGGGGGCAATCGAGCAGTACGTC. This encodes CASSYQGAIEQYV.

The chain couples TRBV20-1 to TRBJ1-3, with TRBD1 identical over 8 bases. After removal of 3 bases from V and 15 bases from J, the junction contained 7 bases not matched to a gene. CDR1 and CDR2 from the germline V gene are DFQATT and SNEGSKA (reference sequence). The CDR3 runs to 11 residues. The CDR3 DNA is TGCAGTGCTAGTGGAGCAGGGGGCAAATATTTT. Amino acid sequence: CSASGAGGKYF.

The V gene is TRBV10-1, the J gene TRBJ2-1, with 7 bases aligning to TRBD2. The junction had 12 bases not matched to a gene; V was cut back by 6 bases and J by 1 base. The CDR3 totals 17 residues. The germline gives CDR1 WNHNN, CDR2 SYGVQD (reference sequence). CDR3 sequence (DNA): TGCGCCAGCAGATGCACTAAGCGGGATCCTTCCTACAATGAGCAGTTCTTC. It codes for CASRCTKRDPSYNEQFF.

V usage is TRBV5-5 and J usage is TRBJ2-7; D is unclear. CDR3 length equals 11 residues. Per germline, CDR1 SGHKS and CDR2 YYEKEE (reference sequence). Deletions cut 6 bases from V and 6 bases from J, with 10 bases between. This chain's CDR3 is CASIQRSEQYF. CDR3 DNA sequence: TGTGCCAGCATCCAGAGGTCCGAGCAGTACTTC.

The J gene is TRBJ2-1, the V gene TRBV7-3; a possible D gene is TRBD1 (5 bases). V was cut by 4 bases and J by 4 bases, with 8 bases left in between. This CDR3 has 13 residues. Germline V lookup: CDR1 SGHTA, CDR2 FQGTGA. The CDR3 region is CASSSDNYNEQFF. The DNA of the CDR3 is TGTGCCAGCAGCTCGGACAATTACAATGAGCAGTTCTTC.

The CDR3 here is CASSAPGQGPAGELFF. The CDR3 bases are TGTGCCAGCAGCGCCCCGGGACAGGGGCCAGCCGGGGAGCTGTTTTTT. The chain links TRBV2 to TRBJ2-2, with TRBD1 matching over 10 bases. The trim removed 6 bases at V and 6 bases at J, leaving 10 bases unmatched. This CDR3 comprises 16 residues. Germline CDR1 SNHLY, CDR2 FYNNEI.

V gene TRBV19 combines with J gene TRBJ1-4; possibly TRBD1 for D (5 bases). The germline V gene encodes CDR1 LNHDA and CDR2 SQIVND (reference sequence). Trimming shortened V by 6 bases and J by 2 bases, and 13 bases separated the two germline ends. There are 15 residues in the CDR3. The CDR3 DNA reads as TGTGCCAGTAGGCCCCACAGGTCTACTAATGAAAAACTGTTTTTT. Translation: CASRPHRSTNEKLFF.

The CDR3 reads CASSHLPDSTYEQYF. In DNA, the CDR3 is TGTGCCAGCAGTCACCTTCCCGACAGTACCTACGAGCAGTACTTC. The J gene is TRBJ2-7, the V gene TRBV6-5; weak D call: TRBD1 (5 bases). V was pared by 5 bases and J by 2 bases, with 16 bases between. This CDR3 contains 15 residues. Per the germline V gene, CDR1 is MNHEY and CDR2 is SVGAGI.

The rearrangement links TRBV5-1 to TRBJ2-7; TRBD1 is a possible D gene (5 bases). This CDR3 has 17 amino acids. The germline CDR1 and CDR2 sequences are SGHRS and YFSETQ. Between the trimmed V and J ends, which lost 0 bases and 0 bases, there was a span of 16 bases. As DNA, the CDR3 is TGCGCCAGCAGCTTGGCCCTAATAGGGGCTAGCTCCTACGAGCAGTACTTC. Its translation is CASSLALIGASSYEQYF.

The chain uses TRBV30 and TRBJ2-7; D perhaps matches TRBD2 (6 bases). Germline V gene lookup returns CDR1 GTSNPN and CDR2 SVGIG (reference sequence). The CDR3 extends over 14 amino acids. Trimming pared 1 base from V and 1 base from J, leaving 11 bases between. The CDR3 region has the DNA TGTGCCTGGAGTGAGGCTAGCGCTTCCTACGAGCAGTACTTC. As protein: CAWSEASASYEQYF.

The CDR3 protein is CASSSSGGDYGYTF. In nucleotides, the CDR3 is TGCGCCAGCAGCTCGTCAGGGGGCGACTATGGCTACACCTTC. The genes are TRBV5-1 and TRBJ1-2; 8 bases map to TRBD1. This CDR3 comprises 14 residues. Looked up from germline, CDR1 is SGHRS and CDR2 is YFSETQ. Losses at the gene ends were 3 bases for V and 3 bases for J; bases not matched to a gene: 4.

The chain's CDR3 is CASSEATSGRSDTQYF. The CDR3 DNA reads as TGCGCCAGCAGTGAGGCGACTAGCGGGAGATCGGATACGCAGTATTTT. The gene calls are TRBV10-1 and TRBJ2-3; 12 bases agree with TRBD2. Germline V lookup: CDR1 WNHNN, CDR2 SYGVQD (reference sequence). The CDR3 runs to 16 residues. The trim removed 2 bases at V and 6 bases at J, leaving 6 bases unmatched.

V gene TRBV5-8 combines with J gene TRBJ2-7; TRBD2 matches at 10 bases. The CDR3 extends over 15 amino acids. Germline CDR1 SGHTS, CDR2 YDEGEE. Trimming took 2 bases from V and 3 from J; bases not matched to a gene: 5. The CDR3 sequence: CASSFGLADIYEQYF. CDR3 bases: TGTGCCAGCAGCTTCGGACTAGCGGATATCTACGAGCAGTACTTC.

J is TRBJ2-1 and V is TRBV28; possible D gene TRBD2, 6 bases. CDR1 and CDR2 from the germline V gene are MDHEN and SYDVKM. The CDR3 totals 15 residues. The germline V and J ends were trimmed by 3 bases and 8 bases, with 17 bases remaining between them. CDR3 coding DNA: TGTGCCAGCAGTTTGGGGGGAACCCCGTCCGATGAGCAGTTCTTC. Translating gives CASSLGGTPSDEQFF. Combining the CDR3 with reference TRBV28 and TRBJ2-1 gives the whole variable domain DVKVTQSSRYLVKRTGEKVFLECVQDMDHENMFWYRQDPGLGLRLIYFSYDVKMKEKGDIPEGYSVSREKKERFSLILESASTNQTSMYLCASSLGGTPSDEQFFGPGTRLTVL.

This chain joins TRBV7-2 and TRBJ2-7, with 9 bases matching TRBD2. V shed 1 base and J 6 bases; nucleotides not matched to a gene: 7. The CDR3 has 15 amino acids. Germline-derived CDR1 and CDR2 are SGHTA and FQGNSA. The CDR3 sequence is CASSLVAGAVSEQYF. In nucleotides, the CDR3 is TGTGCCAGCAGCTTAGTAGCGGGAGCTGTGAGCGAGCAGTACTTC.

As DNA, the CDR3 is TGTGCCAGCAGTGAGATCCCTAGCGGGAGCCGCAGTGGAGAGACCCAGTACTTC. Translated, it gives CASSEIPSGSRSGETQYF. This rearrangement joins TRBV6-1 to TRBJ2-5; 10 nucleotides match TRBD2. The CDR3 is made up of 18 amino acids. J was trimmed by 4 bases and V by 3 bases; bases with no gene match: 14. Germline V lookup: CDR1 MNHNS, CDR2 SASEGT.

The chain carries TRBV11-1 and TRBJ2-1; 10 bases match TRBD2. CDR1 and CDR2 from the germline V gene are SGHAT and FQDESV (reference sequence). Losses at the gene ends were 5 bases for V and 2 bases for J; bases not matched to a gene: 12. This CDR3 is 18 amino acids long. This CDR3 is CASSRQASGSGAYNEQFF. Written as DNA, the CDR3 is TGTGCCAGCAGCCGCCAGGCTAGCGGGAGTGGAGCCTACAATGAGCAGTTCTTC.

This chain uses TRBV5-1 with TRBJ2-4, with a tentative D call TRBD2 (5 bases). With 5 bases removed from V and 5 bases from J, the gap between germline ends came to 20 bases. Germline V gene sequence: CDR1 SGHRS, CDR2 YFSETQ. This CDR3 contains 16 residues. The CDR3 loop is CASSWTGSGLENIQYF. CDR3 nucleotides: TGCGCCAGCAGTTGGACCGGCTCGGGGTTGGAAAACATTCAGTACTTC.

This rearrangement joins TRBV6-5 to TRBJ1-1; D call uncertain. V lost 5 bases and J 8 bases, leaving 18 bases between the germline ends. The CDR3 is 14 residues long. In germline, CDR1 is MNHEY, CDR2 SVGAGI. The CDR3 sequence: CASSPLFSPPEAFF. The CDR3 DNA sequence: TGTGCCAGCAGTCCCCTTTTCTCCCCCCCGGAAGCTTTCTTT.

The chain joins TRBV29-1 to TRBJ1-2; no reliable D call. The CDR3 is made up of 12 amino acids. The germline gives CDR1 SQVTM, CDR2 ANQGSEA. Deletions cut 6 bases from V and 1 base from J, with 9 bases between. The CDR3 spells CSVSQNNYGYTF. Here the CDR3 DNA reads TGCAGCGTCAGTCAGAATAACTATGGCTACACCTTC. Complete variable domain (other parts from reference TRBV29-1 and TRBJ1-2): SAVISQKPSRDICQRGTSLTIQCQVDSQVTMMFWYRQQPGQSLTLIATANQGSEATYESGFVIDKFPISRPNLTFSTLTVSNMSPEDSSIYLCSVSQNNYGYTFGSGTRLTVV.

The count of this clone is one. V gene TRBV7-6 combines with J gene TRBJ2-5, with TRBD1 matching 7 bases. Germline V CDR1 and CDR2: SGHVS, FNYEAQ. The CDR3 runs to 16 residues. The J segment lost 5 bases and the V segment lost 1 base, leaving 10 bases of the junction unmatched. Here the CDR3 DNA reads TGTGCCAGCAGCTTAGAAGGTACAGGGGCTTTTGAGACCCAGTACTTC. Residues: CASSLEGTGAFETQYF.

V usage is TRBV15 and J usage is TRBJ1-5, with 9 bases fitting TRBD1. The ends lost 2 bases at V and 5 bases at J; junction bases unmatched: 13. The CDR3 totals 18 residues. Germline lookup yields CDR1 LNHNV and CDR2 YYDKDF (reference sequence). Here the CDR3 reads CATSRIGTGRQRDQPQHF. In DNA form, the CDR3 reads TGTGCCACCAGCAGAATAGGGACAGGGAGACAGAGGGATCAGCCCCAGCATTTT.

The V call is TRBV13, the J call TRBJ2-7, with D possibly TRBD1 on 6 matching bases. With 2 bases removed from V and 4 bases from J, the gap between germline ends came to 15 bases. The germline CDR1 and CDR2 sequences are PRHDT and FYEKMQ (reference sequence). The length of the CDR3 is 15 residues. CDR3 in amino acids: CASSLSRTARYEQYF. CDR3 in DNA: TGTGCCAGCAGCTTATCCCGGACAGCCCGATACGAGCAGTACTTC.

The CDR3 loop is CASSRTENTEAFF. The DNA of the CDR3 is TGTGCCAGCAGCAGGACAGAAAACACTGAAGCTTTCTTT. The chain carries TRBV7-6 and TRBJ1-1, with D perhaps matching TRBD1 (6 bases). V was clipped by 5 bases and J by 2 bases, with 9 bases between them. The CDR3 consists of 13 residues. In germline, CDR1 is SGHVS, CDR2 FNYEAQ.

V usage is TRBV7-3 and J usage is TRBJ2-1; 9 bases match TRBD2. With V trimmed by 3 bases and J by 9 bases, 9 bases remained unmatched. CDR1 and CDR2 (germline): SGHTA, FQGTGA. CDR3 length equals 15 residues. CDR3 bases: TGTGCCAGCAGCTTGGAAATAGCGGGAGTTGGTGAGCAGTTCTTC. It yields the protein CASSLEIAGVGEQFF.

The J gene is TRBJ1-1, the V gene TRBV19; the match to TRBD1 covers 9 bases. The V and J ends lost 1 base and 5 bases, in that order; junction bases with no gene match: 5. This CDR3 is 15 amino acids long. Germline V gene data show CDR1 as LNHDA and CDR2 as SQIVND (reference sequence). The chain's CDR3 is CASSIATGGSTEAFF. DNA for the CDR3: TGTGCCAGTAGTATAGCCACAGGGGGCTCAACTGAAGCTTTCTTT.

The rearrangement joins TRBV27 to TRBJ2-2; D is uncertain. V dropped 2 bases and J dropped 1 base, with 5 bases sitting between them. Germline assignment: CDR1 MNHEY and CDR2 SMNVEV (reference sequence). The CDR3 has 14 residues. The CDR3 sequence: CASSLHRNTGELFF. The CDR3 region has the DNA TGTGCCAGCAGTTTACACAGGAACACCGGGGAGCTGTTTTTT.